This T cell receptor (beta chain) was observed in a study of T cells in Graves' hyperthyroidism and ophthalmopathy. Germline V CDR1 and CDR2: SEHNR, FQNEAQ (reference sequence). The CDR3 totals 16 residues. J gave up 6 bases and V 5 bases, and 12 bases lay outside the gene matches. Absence of ophthalmopathy progression within 18 months defined stable Graves' hyperthyroidism. Thyroid ultrasound and orbital computed tomography, with clinical symptoms and serum thyroxine and TRAb, informed diagnoses. Amplification yielded TCR beta CDR3 regions, with RNA transcripts as the source. The HTBI primer set was used in a first-round RT-PCR of the TCR CDR3. TCRdb called the multiplex PCR reads again in MiXCR, with one record for every CDR3 protein. This sample has hundreds of thousands of distinct CDR3 sequences, with around 45% found just once. This clonotype occurred a few times.

The chain couples TRBV7-9 to TRBJ1-5; 8 nucleotides align to TRBD1. The clonotype was recovered from a woman under 30 with Graves' hyperthyroidism. The sequencing input was peripheral blood or thyroid tissue (not recorded which). The CDR3 DNA sequence: TGTGCCAGCAGCCAAGATGCAGGGGGCCAGGGTCAGCCCCAGCATTTT. This gives the protein CASSQDAGGQGQPQHF.